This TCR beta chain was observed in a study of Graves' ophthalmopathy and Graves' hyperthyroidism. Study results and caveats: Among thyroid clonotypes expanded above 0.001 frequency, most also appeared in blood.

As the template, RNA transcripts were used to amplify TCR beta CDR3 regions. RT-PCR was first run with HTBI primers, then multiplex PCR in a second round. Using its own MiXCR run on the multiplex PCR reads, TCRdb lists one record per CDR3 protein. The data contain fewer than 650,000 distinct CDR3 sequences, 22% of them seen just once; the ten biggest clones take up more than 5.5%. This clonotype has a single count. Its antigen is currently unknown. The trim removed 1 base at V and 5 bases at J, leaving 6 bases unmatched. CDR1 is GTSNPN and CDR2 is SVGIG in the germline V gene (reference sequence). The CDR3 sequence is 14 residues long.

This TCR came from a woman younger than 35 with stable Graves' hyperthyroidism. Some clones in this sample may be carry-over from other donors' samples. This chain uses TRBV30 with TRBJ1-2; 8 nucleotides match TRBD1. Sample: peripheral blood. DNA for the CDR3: TGTGCCTGGAGTGGTGCAGGGGGCGGGTATGGCTACACCTTC. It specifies CAWSGAGGGYGYTF.